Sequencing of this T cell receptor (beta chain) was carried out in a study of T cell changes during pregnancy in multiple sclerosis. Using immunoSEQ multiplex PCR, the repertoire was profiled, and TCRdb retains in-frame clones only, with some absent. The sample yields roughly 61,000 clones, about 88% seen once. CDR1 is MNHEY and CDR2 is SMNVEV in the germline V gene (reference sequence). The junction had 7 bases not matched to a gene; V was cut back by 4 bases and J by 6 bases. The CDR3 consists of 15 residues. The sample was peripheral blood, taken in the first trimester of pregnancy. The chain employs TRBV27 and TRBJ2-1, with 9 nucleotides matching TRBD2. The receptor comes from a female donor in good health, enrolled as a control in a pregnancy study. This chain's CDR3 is CASSSGLAKGNEQFF. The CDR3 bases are TGTGCCAGCAGTTCCGGACTAGCGAAAGGCAATGAGCAGTTCTTC.